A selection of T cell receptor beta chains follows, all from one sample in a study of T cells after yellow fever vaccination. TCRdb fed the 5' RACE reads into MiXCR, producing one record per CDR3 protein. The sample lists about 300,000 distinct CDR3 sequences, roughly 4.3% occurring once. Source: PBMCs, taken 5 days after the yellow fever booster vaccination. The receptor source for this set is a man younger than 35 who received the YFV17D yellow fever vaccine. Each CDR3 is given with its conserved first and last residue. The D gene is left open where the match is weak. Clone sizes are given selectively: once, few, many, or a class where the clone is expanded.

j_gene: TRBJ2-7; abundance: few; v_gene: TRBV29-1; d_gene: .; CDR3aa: CSVAEQTYEQYF; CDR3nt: TGCAGCGTTGCGGAACAGACCTACGAGCAGTACTTC
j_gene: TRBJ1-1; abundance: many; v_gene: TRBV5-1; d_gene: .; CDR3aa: CASSKGHDTEAFF; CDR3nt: TGCGCCAGCAGCAAAGGACACGACACTGAAGCTTTCTTT
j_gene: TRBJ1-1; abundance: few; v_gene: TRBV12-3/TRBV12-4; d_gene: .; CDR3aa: CASTKDLGSTEAFF; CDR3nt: TGTGCCAGCACTAAAGATTTGGGGAGCACTGAAGCTTTCTTT
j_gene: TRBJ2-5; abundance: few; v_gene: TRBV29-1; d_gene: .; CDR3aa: CSVENGFEETQYF; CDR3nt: TGCAGCGTTGAAAACGGATTCGAGGAGACCCAGTACTTC
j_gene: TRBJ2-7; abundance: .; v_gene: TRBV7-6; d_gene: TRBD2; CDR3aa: CASSRSGGAGEQYF; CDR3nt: TGTGCCAGCAGTCGTAGCGGGGGGGCTGGCGAGCAGTACTTC
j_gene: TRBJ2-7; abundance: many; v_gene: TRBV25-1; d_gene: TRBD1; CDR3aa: CASSATGTYEQYF; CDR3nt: TGTGCCAGCAGTGCGACAGGGACCTACGAGCAGTACTTC
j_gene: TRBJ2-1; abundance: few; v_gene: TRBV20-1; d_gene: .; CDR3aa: CSAPPSGRLGNEQFF; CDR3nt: TGCAGTGCCCCCCCGTCGGGGAGGCTGGGCAATGAGCAGTTCTTC
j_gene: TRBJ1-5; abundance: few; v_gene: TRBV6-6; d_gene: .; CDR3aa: CASNIEPQHF; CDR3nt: TGTGCCAGCAACATAGAGCCCCAGCATTTT
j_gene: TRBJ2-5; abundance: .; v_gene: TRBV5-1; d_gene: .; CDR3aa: CASSKDRYQETQYF; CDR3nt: TGCGCCAGCAGCAAGGACCGGTACCAAGAGACCCAGTACTTC
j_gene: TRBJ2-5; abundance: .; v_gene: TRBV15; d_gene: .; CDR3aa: CATSSPGPQETQYF; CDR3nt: TGTGCCACCAGCAGTCCGGGGCCTCAAGAGACCCAGTACTTC
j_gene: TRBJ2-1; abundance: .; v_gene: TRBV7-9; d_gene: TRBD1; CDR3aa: CASSLAGQDNLF; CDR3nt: TGTGCCAGCAGCTTAGCGGGACAGGATAATCTCTTC
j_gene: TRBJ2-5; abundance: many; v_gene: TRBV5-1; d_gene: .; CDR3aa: CASSLGDYIQETQYF; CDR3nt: TGCGCCAGCAGCTTGGGAGACTACATCCAAGAGACCCAGTACTTC
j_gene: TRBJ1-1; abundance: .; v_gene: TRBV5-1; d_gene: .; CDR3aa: CASSLTQGLNTEAFF; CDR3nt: TGCGCCAGCAGCTTGACGCAGGGGTTGAACACTGAAGCTTTCTTT
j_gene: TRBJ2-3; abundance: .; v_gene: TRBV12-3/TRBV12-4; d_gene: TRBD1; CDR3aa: CASSLSGTGRADTQYF; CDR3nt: TGTGCCAGCAGTTTATCTGGGACAGGGCGCGCCGATACGCAGTATTTT
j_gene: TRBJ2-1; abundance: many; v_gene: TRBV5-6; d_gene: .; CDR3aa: CASSWKGTSNEQFF; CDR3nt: TGTGCCAGCAGCTGGAAAGGGACTTCCAATGAGCAGTTCTTC
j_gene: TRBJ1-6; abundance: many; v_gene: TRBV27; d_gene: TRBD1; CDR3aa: CASSFGLPGGGSPLHF; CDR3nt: TGTGCCAGCAGTTTTGGGCTCCCAGGGGGCGGATCACCCCTCCACTTT
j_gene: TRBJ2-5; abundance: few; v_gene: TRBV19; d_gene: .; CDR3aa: CASSIWGEETQYF; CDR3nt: TGTGCCAGTAGTATTTGGGGTGAAGAGACCCAGTACTTC
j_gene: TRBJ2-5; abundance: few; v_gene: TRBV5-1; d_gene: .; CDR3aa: CASSPLGVPETQYF; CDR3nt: TGCGCCAGCAGCCCTCTTGGGGTACCAGAGACCCAGTACTTC
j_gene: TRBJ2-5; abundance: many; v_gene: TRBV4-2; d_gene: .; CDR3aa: CASSLPEKPETQYF; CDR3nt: TGTGCCAGCAGCCTTCCGGAGAAACCCGAGACCCAGTACTTC
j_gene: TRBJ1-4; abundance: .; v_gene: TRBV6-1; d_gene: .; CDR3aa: CASSPRGGLNEKLFF; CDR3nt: TGTGCCAGCAGTCCCCGCGGAGGCCTTAATGAAAAACTGTTTTTT
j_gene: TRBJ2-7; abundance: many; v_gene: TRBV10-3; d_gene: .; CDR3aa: CAIGQVSYEQYF; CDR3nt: TGTGCCATCGGTCAAGTTTCCTACGAGCAGTACTTC
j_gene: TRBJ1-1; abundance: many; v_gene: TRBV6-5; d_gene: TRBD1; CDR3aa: CASSVRQGTTEAFF; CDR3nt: TGTGCCAGCAGCGTTCGACAGGGAACAACTGAAGCTTTCTTT
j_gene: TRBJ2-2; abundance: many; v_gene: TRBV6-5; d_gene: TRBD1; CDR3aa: CASIKDRGGLTGELFF; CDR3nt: TGTGCCAGCATCAAAGACAGGGGTGGGCTCACCGGGGAGCTGTTTTTT
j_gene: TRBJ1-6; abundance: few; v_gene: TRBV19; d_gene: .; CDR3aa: CASSLRGGGRSPLHF; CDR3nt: TGTGCCAGTAGTTTGAGGGGAGGTGGGAGATCACCCCTCCACTTT
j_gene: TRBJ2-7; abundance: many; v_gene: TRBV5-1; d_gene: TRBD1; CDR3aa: CASSHSGGELPYEQYF; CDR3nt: TGCGCCAGCAGCCACTCAGGGGGCGAATTACCCTACGAGCAGTACTTC
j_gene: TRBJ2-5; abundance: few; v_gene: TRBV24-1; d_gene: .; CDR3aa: CATKARTGETQYF; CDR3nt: TGTGCCACCAAGGCCCGCACTGGAGAGACCCAGTACTTC
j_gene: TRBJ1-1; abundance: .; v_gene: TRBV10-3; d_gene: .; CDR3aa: CAISESHRDEAFF; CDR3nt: TGTGCCATCAGTGAGTCCCACAGGGATGAAGCTTTCTTT
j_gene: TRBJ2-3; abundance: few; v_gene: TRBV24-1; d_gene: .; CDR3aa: CATSDLLWGDTQYF; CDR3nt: TGTGCCACCAGTGATTTGCTCTGGGGAGATACGCAGTATTTT
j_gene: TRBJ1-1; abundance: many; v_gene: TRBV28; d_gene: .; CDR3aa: CASSRPHGMNTEAFF; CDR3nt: TGTGCCAGCAGTAGGCCCCACGGCATGAACACTGAAGCTTTCTTT
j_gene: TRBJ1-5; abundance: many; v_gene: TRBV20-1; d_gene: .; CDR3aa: CSATPSNQPQHF; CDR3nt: TGCAGTGCTACCCCTAGCAATCAGCCCCAGCATTTT
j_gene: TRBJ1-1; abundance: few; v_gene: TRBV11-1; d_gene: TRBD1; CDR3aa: CASSLGFGRGPTEAFF; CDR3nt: TGTGCCAGCAGCTTAGGTTTTGGCAGGGGGCCGACTGAAGCTTTCTTT
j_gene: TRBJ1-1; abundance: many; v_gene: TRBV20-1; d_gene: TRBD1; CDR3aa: CSAAQGGNTEAFF; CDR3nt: TGCAGTGCTGCCCAGGGGGGGAACACTGAAGCTTTCTTT
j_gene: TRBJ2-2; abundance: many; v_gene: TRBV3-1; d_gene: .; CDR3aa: CASSQGGVNTGELFF; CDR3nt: TGTGCCAGCAGCCAAGGGGGAGTGAACACCGGGGAGCTGTTTTTT
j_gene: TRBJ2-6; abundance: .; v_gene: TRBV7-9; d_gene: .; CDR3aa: CASSSQGGGANVLTF; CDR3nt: TGTGCCAGCAGCTCCCAGGGGGGAGGGGCCAACGTCCTGACTTTC
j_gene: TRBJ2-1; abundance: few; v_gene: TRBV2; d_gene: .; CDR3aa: CASGGGPSYNEQFF; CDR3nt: TGTGCCAGCGGGGGGGGCCCCTCCTACAATGAGCAGTTCTTC
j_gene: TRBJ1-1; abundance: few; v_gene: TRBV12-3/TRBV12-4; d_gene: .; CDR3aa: CASSLSSEGMTEAFF; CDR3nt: TGTGCCAGCAGTTTGAGTTCAGAGGGGATGACTGAAGCTTTCTTT
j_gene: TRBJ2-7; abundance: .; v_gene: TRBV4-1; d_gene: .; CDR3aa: CASSQGGLGAGEQYF; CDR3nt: TGCGCCAGCAGCCAAGGAGGGCTGGGGGCCGGAGAGCAGTACTTC
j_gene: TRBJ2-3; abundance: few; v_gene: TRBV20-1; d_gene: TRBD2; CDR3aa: CSARGTAGTDTQYF; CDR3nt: TGCAGTGCTAGAGGAACAGCGGGGACAGATACGCAGTATTTT
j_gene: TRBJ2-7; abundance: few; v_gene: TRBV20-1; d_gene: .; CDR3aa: CSARTGSYEQYF; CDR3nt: TGCAGTGCTAGAACAGGCTCCTACGAGCAGTACTTC
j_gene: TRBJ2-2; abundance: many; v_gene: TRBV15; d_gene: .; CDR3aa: CATSPVEGINTGELFF; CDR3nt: TGTGCCACCAGCCCCGTGGAGGGGATCAACACCGGGGAGCTGTTTTTT
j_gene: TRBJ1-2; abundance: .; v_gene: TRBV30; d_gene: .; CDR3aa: CAWAKGRLYGYTF; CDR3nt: TGTGCCTGGGCTAAGGGTCGGCTCTATGGCTACACCTTC
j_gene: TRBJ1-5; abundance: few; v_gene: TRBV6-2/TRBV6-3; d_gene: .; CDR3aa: CASSNRYPNQPQHF; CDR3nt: TGTGCCAGCAGCAATCGCTACCCCAATCAGCCCCAGCATTTT
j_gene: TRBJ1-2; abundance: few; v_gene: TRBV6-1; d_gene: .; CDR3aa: CASSASRGAGGYTF; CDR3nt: TGTGCCAGCAGCGCCTCGCGCGGCGCGGGTGGCTACACCTTC
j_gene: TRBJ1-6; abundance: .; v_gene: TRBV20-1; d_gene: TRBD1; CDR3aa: CSARSQGARNSPLHF; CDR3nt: TGCAGTGCTAGGTCCCAGGGGGCGCGGAATTCACCCCTCCACTTT
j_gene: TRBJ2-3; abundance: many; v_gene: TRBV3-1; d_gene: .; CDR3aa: CASNNKGVDGTDTQYF; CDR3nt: TGTGCCAGCAACAACAAGGGGGTGGATGGCACAGATACGCAGTATTTT
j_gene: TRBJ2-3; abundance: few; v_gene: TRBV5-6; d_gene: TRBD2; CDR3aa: CASSLTSGGRGTDTQYF; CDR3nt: TGTGCCAGCAGCTTGACTAGCGGGGGGCGGGGCACAGATACGCAGTATTTT
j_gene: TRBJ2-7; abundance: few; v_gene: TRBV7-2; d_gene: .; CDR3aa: CASSQEGWDREQYF; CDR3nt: TGTGCCAGCAGCCAAGAGGGATGGGACCGCGAGCAGTACTTC
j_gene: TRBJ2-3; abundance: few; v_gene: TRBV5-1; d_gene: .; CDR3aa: CASSPGWRSTDTQYF; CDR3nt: TGCGCCAGCAGCCCCGGATGGAGGAGCACAGATACGCAGTATTTT
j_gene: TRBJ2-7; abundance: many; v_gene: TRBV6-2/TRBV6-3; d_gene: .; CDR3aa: CASSSRTDEQYF; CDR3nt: TGTGCCAGCAGTTCTCGGACGGACGAGCAGTACTTC
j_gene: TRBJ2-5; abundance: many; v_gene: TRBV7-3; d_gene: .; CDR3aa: CASRSGSETQYF; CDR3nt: TGTGCCAGCAGGTCGGGCTCGGAGACCCAGTACTTC
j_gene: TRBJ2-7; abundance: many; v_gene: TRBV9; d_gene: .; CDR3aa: CASSVDGSTYEQYF; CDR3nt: TGTGCCAGCAGCGTAGACGGGTCCACCTACGAGCAGTACTTC
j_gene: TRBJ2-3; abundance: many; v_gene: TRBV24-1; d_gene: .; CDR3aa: CATSDRQTDTQYF; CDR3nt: TGTGCCACCAGTGATCGACAGACAGATACGCAGTATTTT
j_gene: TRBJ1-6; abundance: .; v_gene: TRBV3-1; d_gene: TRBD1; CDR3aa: CASSQSGQGSSYNSPLHF; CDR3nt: TGTGCCAGCAGCCAATCCGGACAGGGGAGCTCCTATAATTCACCCCTCCACTTT
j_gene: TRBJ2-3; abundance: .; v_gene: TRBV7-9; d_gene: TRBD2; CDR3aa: CASSLAAGTSGEITDTQYF; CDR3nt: TGTGCCAGCAGCTTAGCCGCCGGGACTAGCGGGGAGATCACAGATACGCAGTATTTT
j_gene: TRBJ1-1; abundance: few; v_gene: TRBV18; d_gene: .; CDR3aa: CASSRYSLMNTEAFF; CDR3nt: TGTGCCAGCTCACGATATAGTTTAATGAACACTGAAGCTTTCTTT
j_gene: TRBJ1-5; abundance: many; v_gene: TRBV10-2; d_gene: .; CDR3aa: CASSEMRYQPQHF; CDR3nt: TGCGCCAGCAGTGAGATGAGATACCAGCCCCAGCATTTT
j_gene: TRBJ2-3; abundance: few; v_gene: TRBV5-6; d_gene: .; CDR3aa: CASSFVGESTDTQYF; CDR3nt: TGTGCCAGCAGCTTTGTTGGGGAAAGCACAGATACGCAGTATTTT
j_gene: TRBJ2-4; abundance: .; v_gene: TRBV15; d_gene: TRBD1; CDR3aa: CATSRARDRLNIQYF; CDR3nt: TGTGCCACCAGCAGAGCACGGGACAGGTTAAACATTCAGTACTTC
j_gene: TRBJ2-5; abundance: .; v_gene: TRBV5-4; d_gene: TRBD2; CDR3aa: CASSQKTSGLGETQYF; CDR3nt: TGTGCCAGCAGCCAGAAGACTAGCGGGCTCGGGGAGACCCAGTACTTC
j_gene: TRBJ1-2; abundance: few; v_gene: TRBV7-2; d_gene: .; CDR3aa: CASSLGEHGYTF; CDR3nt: TGTGCCAGCAGCTTAGGGGAACATGGCTACACCTTC